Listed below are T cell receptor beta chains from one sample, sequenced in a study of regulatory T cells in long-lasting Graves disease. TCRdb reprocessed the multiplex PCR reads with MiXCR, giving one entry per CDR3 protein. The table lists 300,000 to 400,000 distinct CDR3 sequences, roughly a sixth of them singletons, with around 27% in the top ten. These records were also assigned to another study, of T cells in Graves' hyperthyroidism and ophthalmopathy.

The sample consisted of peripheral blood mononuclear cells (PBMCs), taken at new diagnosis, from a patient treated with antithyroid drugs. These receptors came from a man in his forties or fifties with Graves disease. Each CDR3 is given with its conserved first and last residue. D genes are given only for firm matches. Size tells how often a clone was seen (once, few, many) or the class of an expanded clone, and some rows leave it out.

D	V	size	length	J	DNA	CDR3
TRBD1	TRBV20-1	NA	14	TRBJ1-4	TGCAGTGCTAGCGTAGGGACAGGGAGTGAAAAACTGTTTTTT	CSASVGTGSEKLFF
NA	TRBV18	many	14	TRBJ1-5	TGTGCCAGCAGCCCGTCGGGCGGCAATCAGCCCCAGCATTTT	CASSPSGGNQPQHF
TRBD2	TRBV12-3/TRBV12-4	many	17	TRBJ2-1	TGTGCCAGCAGCCCAGCCCCGGGAGGGATCTCCTACAATGAGCAGTTCTTC	CASSPAPGGISYNEQFF
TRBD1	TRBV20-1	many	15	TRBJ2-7	TGCAGTGCGACTTACTGGGACAGGGTCGATTACGAGCAGTACTTC	CSATYWDRVDYEQYF
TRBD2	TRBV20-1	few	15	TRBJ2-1	TGCAGTGCTAGAGATACCCGCGGGGGGCGGAATGAGCAGTTCTTC	CSARDTRGGRNEQFF
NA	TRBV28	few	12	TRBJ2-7	TGTGCCAGCAGTTTAAGTCAGTTGGAGCAGTACTTC	CASSLSQLEQYF
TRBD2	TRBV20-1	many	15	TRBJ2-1	TGCAGTGCTGTTATGACTAGCGGGGGACTCAATGAGCAGTTCTTC	CSAVMTSGGLNEQFF
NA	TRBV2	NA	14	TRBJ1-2	TGTGCCAGCAGGGCGACGGGGTTAATCTATGGCTACACCTTC	CASRATGLIYGYTF
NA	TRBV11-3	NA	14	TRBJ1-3	TGTGCCAGCAGCCCGGCCCGAACAGGAAACACCATATATTTT	CASSPARTGNTIYF
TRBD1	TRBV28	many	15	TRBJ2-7	TGTGCCAGCAGTTTAGGGGGGACAGGGGCGGTGGAGCAGTACTTC	CASSLGGTGAVEQYF
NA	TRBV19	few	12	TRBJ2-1	TGTGCCAGTACCGCGAACTACAATGAGCAGTTCTTC	CASTANYNEQFF
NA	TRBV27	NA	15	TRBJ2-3	TGTGCCAGCAGCCGTATTGGCTTGAGCGAACGTACGCAGTATTTT	CASSRIGLSERTQYF
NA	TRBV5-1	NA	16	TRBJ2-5	TGCGCCAGCAGTTCGGACCTGACCAGGTTGGAAGAGACCCAGTACTTC	CASSSDLTRLEETQYF
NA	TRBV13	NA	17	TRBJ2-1	TGTGCCAGCAGCCAACCGGGGGCCGCCACCGACCCCAATGAGCAGTTCTTC	CASSQPGAATDPNEQFF
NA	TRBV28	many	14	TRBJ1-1	TGTGCCAGCACGGAGGCTGGAATGAACACTGAAGCTTTCTTT	CASTEAGMNTEAFF
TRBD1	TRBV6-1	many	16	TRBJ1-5	TGTGCCAGCTCAGCGGACAGGGACGTTAGCAATCAGCCCCAGCATTTT	CASSADRDVSNQPQHF